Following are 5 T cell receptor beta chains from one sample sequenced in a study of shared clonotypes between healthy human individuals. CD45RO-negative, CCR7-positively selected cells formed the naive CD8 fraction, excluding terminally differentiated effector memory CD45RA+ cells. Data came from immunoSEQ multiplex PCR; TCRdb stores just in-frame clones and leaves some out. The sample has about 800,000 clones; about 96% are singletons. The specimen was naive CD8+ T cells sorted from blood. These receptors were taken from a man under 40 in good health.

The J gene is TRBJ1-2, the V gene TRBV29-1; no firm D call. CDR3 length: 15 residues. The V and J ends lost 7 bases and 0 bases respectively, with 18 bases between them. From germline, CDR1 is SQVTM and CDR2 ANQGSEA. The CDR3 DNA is TGCAGCGCCCATCGGGTCGACGGAGCTAACTATGGCTACACCTTC. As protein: CSAHRVDGANYGYTF.

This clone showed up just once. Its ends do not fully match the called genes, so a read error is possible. The CDR3 is CASSPMGEPSF. Here the CDR3 DNA reads TGTGCCAGCAGCCCCATGGGGGAGCCCTCCTTC. The V gene is TRBV11-2, the J gene TRBJ2-7; D could derive from TRBD1 or TRBD2 (5 bases each). This CDR3 is built from 11 residues. The germline CDR1 and CDR2 sequences are SGHAT and FQNNGV.

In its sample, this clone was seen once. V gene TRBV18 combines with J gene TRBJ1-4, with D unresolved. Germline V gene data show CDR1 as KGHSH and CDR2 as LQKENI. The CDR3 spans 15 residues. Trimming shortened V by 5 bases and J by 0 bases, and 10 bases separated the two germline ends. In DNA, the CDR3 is TGTGCCAGCTCAAATACAGCTGCAACTAATGAAAAACTGTTTTTT. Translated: CASSNTAATNEKLFF.

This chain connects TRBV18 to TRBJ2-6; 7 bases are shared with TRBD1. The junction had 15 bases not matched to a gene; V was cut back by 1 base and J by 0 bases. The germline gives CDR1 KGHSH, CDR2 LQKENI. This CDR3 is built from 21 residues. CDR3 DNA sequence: TGTGCCAGCTCACCACGACCTTACCGGGACAGAGTACTCTCTGGGGCCAACGTCCTGACTTTC. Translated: CASSPRPYRDRVLSGANVLTF.

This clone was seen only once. CDR3 in amino acids: CASSQEPESNEQFF. CDR3 DNA sequence: TGCGCCAGCAGCCAAGAACCCGAAAGTAATGAGCAGTTCTTC. The chain links TRBV4-1 to TRBJ2-1; D uncertain. Germline V gives CDR1 MGHRA, CDR2 YSYEKL. The V gene lost 0 bases and the J gene lost 7 bases, with 10 bases spanning the gap. The CDR3 has 14 residues.